This T cell receptor (beta chain) was retrieved from a study of blood T cells in healthy people across ages. Sample-barcoded 5' priming and a J-beta primer mix drove a second PCR of about 6 to 11 cycles. One entry per CDR3 protein, called by TCRdb with MiXCR from the 5' RACE reads. The sample has about 1.1 million distinct CDR3 sequences; around two fifths are singletons. The CDR3 has 13 residues. Germline V CDR1 and CDR2: MNHNS, SASEGT. V is TRBV6-1 and J is TRBJ2-4; D not resolved. Matching the DNA end better, TRBJ2-7 makes the J call doubtful. Sequences were obtained from blood. This receptor was identified in a man younger than 35 in good health. This chain's CDR3 is CASSEGVFYEQYF. CDR3 nucleotide sequence: TGTGCCAGCAGTGAAGGGGTTTTCTACGAGCAGTACTTC.